This T cell receptor (beta chain) derives from a study of CD8 T cells in Susac syndrome. The CDR3 runs 14 residues. The V end lost 2 bases, the J end lost 3 bases, and 10 bases lay between the germline ends. Germline assignment: CDR1 MGHRA and CDR2 YSYEKL. Random hexamers were used to reverse transcribe an amount of roughly 0.5 to 1 ug RNA. The TCR beta CDR3 was amplified by immunoSEQ multiplex PCR across 54 Vbeta, 13 Jbeta. TCRdb reprocessed the immunoSEQ multiplex PCR reads via MiXCR and lists one record per CDR3 protein. The sample lists approximately 160,000 distinct CDR3 sequences; 85% to 95% were seen once. CD8+ and CD4+ blood T cells underwent TCR beta sequencing.

This clonotype originated in a human donor with multiple sclerosis. The sample was CD4+ T cells from PBMCs. This sequence joins TRBV4-1 and TRBJ1-2; no clear D. The CDR3 coding sequence is TGCGCCAGCAGCCAACCCCCCGGAGACTATGGCTACACCTTC. It translates to CASSQPPGDYGYTF.